This TCR beta chain was sequenced during a study of blood T cell repertoires in COVID-19. With 6 bases removed from V and 3 bases from J, the gap between germline ends came to 20 bases. Germline V CDR1 and CDR2: MNHEY, SVGEGT. The CDR3 is 17 residues long. Authors' processing steps: Amplification from reference gene primers served as the basis for estimated nucleated cell counts. The method was immunoSEQ multiplex PCR; TCRdb's version includes in-frame clones alone and lacks a portion of them. The V and J calls and clone size were taken over from that table, and D and trimming were inferred from the DNA. The sample shows approximately 300,000 clones, roughly 87% of them seen only once. In this sample, this clone turned up once.

This sequence originates from a man in his late teens or twenties with active or convalescent COVID-19. The chain carries TRBV6-2 or TRBV6-3 and TRBJ2-2; tentative D call: TRBD2 (5 bases). Source material: peripheral blood. Here the CDR3 reads CASSSGLERLDTGELFF. CDR3 DNA sequence: TGTGCCAGCAGCTCAGGACTTGAGAGGCTCGACACCGGGGAGCTGTTTTTT.